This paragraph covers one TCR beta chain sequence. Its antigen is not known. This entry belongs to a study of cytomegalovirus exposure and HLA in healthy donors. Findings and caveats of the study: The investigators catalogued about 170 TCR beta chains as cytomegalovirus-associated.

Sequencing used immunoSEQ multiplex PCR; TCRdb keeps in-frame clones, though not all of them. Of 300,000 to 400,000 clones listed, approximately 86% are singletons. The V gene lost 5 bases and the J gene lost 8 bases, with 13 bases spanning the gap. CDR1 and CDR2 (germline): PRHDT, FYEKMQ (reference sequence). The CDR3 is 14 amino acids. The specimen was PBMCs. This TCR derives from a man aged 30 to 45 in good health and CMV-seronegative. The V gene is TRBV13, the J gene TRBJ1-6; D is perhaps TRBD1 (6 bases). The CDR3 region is CASSLQGSDSPLHF. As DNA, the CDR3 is TGTGCCAGCAGCCTACAGGGTAGCGATTCACCCCTCCACTTT.